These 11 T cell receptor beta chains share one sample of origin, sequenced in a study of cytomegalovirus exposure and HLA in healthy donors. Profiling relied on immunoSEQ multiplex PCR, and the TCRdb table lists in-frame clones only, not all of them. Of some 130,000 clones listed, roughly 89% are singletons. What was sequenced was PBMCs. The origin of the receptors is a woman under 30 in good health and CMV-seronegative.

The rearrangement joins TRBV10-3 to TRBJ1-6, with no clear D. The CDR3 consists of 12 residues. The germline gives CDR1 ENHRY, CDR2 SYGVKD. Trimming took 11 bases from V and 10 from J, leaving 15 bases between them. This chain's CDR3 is CAARQDLSPLHF. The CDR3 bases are TGTGCCGCTCGACAAGATTTATCACCCCTCCACTTT.

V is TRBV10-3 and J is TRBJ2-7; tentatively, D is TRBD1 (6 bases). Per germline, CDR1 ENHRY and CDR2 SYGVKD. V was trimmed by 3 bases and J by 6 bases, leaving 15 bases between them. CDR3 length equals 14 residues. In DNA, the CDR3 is TGTGCCATCAGTGACCAACAGGGTGTAAGCGAGCAGTACTTC. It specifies CAISDQQGVSEQYF.

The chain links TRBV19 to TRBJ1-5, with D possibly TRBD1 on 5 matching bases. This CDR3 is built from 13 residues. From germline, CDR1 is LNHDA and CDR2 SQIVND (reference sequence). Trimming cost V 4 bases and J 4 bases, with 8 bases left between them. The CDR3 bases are TGTGCCAGTAGTACCCAGGGAAATCAGCCCCAGCATTTT. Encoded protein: CASSTQGNQPQHF.

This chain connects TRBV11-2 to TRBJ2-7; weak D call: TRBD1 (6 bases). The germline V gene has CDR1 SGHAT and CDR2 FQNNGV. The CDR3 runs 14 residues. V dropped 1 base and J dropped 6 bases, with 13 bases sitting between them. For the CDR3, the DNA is TGTGCCAGCAGCTTAGCTATCAGGGGTAGCGAGCAGTACTTC. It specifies CASSLAIRGSEQYF.

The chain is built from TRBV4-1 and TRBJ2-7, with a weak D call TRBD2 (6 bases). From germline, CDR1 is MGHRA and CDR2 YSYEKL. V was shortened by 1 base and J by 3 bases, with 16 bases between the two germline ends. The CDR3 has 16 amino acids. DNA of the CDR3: TGCGCCAGCAGCCAAGTGATCGGGGGACGAATCTACGAGCAGTACTTC. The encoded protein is CASSQVIGGRIYEQYF.

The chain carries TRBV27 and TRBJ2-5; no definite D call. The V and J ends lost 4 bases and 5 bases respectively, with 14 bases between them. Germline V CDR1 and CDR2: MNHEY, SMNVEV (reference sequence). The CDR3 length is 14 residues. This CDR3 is CASSSSWVGETQYF. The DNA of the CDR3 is TGTGCCAGCAGTTCCTCGTGGGTGGGCGAGACCCAGTACTTC.

The CDR3 DNA is TGTGCCAGCAGTTCGGGGGGCTCAGGGGCGATGGGAGCTTTCTTT. Its protein is CASSSGGSGAMGAFF. This chain connects TRBV27 to TRBJ1-1, with D possibly TRBD1 on 6 matching bases. The CDR3 runs to 15 residues. V lost 4 bases, J lost 10 bases, and 22 bases lay in between. CDR1 is MNHEY, CDR2 SMNVEV, per germline (reference sequence).

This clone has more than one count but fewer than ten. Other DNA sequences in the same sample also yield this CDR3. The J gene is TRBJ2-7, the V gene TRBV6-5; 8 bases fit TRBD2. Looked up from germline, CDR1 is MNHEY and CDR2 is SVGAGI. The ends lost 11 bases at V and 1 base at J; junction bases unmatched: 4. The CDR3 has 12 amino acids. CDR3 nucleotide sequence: TGTGCCTCGGGGGGGGTGTCCTACGAGCAGTACTTC. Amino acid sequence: CASGGVSYEQYF.

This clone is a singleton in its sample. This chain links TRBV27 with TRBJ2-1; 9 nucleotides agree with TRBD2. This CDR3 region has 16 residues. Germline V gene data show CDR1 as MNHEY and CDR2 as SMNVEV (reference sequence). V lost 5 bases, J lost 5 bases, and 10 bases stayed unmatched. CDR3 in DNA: TGTGCCAGCAGTCCCTTAGTAGCGGGGGCCCACAATGAGCAGTTCTTC. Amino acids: CASSPLVAGAHNEQFF.

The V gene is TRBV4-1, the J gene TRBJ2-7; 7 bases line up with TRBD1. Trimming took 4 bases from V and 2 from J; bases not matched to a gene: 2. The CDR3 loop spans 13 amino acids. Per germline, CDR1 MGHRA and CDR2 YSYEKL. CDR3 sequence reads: CASSRDSTYEQYF. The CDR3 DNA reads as TGCGCCAGCAGCCGGGACAGTACCTACGAGCAGTACTTC.

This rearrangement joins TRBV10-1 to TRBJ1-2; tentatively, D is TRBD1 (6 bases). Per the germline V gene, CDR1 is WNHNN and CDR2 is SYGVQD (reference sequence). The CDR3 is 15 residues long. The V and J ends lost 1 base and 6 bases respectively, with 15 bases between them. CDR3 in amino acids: CASSEFRGGKNGYTF. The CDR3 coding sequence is TGCGCCAGCAGTGAGTTCAGGGGCGGTAAGAATGGCTACACCTTC.